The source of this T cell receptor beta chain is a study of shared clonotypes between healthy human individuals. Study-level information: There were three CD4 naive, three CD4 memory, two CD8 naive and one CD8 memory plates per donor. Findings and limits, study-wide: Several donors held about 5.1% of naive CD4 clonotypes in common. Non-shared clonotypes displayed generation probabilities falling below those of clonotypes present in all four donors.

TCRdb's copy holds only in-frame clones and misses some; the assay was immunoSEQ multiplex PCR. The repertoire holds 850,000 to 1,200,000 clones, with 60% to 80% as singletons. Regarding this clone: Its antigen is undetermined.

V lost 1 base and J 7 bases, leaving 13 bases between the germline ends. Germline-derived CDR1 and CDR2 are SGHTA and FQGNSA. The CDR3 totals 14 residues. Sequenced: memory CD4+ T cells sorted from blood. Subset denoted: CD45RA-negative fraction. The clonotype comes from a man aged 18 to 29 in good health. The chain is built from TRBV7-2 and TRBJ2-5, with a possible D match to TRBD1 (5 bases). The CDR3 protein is CASSLDGTGLTQYF. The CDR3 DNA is TGTGCCAGCAGCTTAGATGGAACAGGTTTGACCCAGTACTTC.